This T cell receptor (beta chain) was identified during a study of identical twins. General study points: It was possible that invariant MAIT and iNKT cells partly confounded the zero-insertion analyses. Cord blood beta clonotypes that were abundant carried fewer insertions, and memory repertoires showed no such trend.

This clonotype was found a few times. Antigen: not known. The length of the CDR3 is 13 residues. Trimming pared 5 bases from V and 5 bases from J, leaving 15 bases between. The germline CDR1 and CDR2 sequences are SQVTM and ANQGSEA. Each CDR3 protein gets one entry after TCRdb re-called the 5' RACE reads with MiXCR. Of more than 1.5 million distinct CDR3 sequences listed, around 29% are singletons. This sequence originates from a newborn girl in good health. Input material: cord blood. This sequence joins TRBV29-1 and TRBJ1-1; D is possibly TRBD1 (6 bases). CDR3 nucleotides: TGCAGCGTTAGCAGGGGATCCAATACTGAAGCTTTCTTT. Amino acids: CSVSRGSNTEAFF.